The T cell receptor beta chain under discussion was sequenced for a study of metastatic and nonmetastatic thyroid tumors. Germline-derived CDR1 and CDR2 are SGHNT and YYREEE (reference sequence). The CDR3 covers 15 residues. With 3 bases clipped from V and 3 bases from J, the junction kept 8 bases outside the gene matches. Treatment of any kind had been given to no patient before thyroid surgery. MiXCR re-clonotyped the PCR reads for TCRdb. The sample has about 33,000 clones; about 17% are singletons. Sequenced input: blood. The clonotype comes from a female donor with papillary thyroid cancer or a benign thyroid nodule (not recorded which). Some clones in this sample may be carry-over from other donors' samples. The chain links TRBV5-4 to TRBJ1-1; 7 positions agree with TRBD1. As DNA, the CDR3 is TGTGCCAGCAGCTCAGACAGGGCCTTATACACTGAAGCTTTCTTT. It is translated as CASSSDRALYTEAFF.